These 29 T cell receptor beta chains share one sample of origin, sequenced in a study of blood T cell repertoires in COVID-19. Sequenced by immunoSEQ multiplex PCR; TCRdb stores in-frame clones only, minus some. The data contain under 400,000 clones, 80% to 90% of them singletons. The sample taken for sequencing was PBMCs or T cells enriched from blood (not recorded which). The receptors originated from a man aged 40-49 years in a cohort exposed to, infected with or recovered from COVID-19 (not recorded which).

The chain combines TRBV11-2 with TRBJ2-1, with 9 bases aligning to TRBD1. Germline trimming cut 1 base from V and 6 bases from J; bases unmatched to any gene: 4. CDR1 is SGHAT and CDR2 is FQNNGV in the germline V gene. The CDR3 sequence is 15 residues long. The DNA for the CDR3 is TGTGCCAGCAGCTTAGTACAGGGGGCGGTCAATGAGCAGTTCTTC. Translating it yields CASSLVQGAVNEQFF.

This chain joins TRBV6-1 and TRBJ2-1; no clear D. CDR1 is MNHNS, CDR2 SASEGT, per germline. The V end lost 4 bases, the J end lost 7 bases, and 17 bases lay between the germline ends. There are 15 residues in the CDR3. The CDR3 sequence is CASSGAPHGWNEQFF. The CDR3 nucleotides are TGTGCCAGCAGTGGAGCTCCACACGGGTGGAATGAGCAGTTCTTC.

Points on this clone: Other DNA sequences in this sample translate to the same CDR3. This chain connects TRBV29-1 to TRBJ1-3, with a possible D match to TRBD1 (5 bases). The germline V gene has CDR1 SQVTM and CDR2 ANQGSEA. The ends were cut back, 6 bases at V and 7 bases at J, with 16 bases in the middle. The CDR3 consists of 13 residues. The CDR3 loop reads CSVQAGNGNTIYF. The CDR3 region has the DNA TGCAGCGTCCAGGCAGGGAACGGGAACACCATATATTTT.

The J gene is TRBJ2-7, the V gene TRBV7-3; perhaps TRBD2 as D (6 bases). V lost 5 bases and J lost 0, with 14 bases in between. The germline CDR1 and CDR2 sequences are SGHTA and FQGTGA. This CDR3 has 15 residues. The CDR3 is CASSPSGGSSYEQYF. DNA of the CDR3: TGTGCCAGCAGCCCCTCCGGAGGGTCCTCCTACGAGCAGTACTTC.

This CDR3 reads CATLFQGRTEAFF. The CDR3 coding sequence is TGTGCCACCTTATTCCAAGGGAGGACTGAAGCTTTCTTT. The chain uses TRBV2 and TRBJ1-1; D is uncertain. Trimming shortened V by 10 bases and J by 5 bases, and 17 bases separated the two germline ends. CDR1 and CDR2 (germline): SNHLY, FYNNEI. The CDR3 sequence is 13 residues long.

The chain recombines TRBV4-1 with TRBJ2-7; D possibly corresponds to TRBD2 (5 bases). Deletions cut 4 bases from V and 0 bases from J, with 7 bases between. The CDR3 extends over 13 amino acids. Germline V CDR1 and CDR2: MGHRA, YSYEKL. In DNA, the CDR3 is TGCGCCAGCAGCCGAGACTACTCCTACGAGCAGTACTTC. Its translation: CASSRDYSYEQYF.

The rearrangement joins TRBV5-1 to TRBJ2-1; TRBD2 agrees at 8 bases. CDR1 is SGHRS and CDR2 is YFSETQ in the germline V gene. The CDR3 runs to 13 residues. V gave up 3 bases and J gave up 9 bases; unmatched junction bases: 5. In nucleotides, the CDR3 is TGCGCCAGCAGCTCGTGGACTAGCAGTGAGCAGTTCTTC. It specifies CASSSWTSSEQFF. Supplemented by reference TRBV5-1 and TRBJ2-1, the full variable domain reads KAGVTQTPRYLIKTRGQQVTLSCSPISGHRSVSWYQQTPGQGLQFLFEYFSETQRNKGNFPGRFSGRQFSNSRSEMNVSTLELGDSALYLCASSSWTSSEQFFGPGTRLTVL.

The chain combines TRBV6-5 with TRBJ2-1; no reliable D call. The CDR3 is 11 amino acids. V was pared by 4 bases and J by 5 bases, with 3 bases between. Germline V lookup: CDR1 MNHEY, CDR2 SVGAGI. This chain's CDR3 is CASSSNNEQFF. In DNA, the CDR3 is TGTGCCAGCAGTTCCAACAATGAGCAGTTCTTC.

This chain connects TRBV28 to TRBJ2-5, with 12 bases that match TRBD2. Germline CDR1 is MDHEN and CDR2 is SYDVKM. Trimming took 6 bases from V and 3 from J; bases not matched to a gene: 5. The CDR3 has 15 amino acids. CDR3 amino acids: CASSQTSGSKETQYF. The CDR3, as DNA: TGTGCCAGCAGCCAGACTAGCGGGAGTAAAGAGACCCAGTACTTC.

The J gene is TRBJ2-3, the V gene TRBV5-4, with D tentatively TRBD2 (5 bases). This CDR3 contains 15 residues. CDR1 and CDR2 from the germline V gene are SGHNT and YYREEE (reference sequence). The germline V and J ends were trimmed by 2 bases and 0 bases, with 10 bases remaining between them. The CDR3 spells CASSFRRTSTDTQYF. The CDR3 DNA follows: TGTGCCAGCAGCTTCAGGAGGACTAGCACAGATACGCAGTATTTT.

A remark on this clone: Other DNA sequences in the sample encode the same CDR3. The gene calls are TRBV6-5 and TRBJ1-1; 7 bases map to TRBD1. Germline CDR1 and CDR2: MNHEY and SVGAGI. Trimming took 7 bases from V and 2 from J; bases not matched to a gene: 4. This CDR3 comprises 13 residues. This CDR3 reads CASTQGVNTEAFF. CDR3 nucleotides: TGTGCCAGCACGCAGGGGGTAAACACTGAAGCTTTCTTT.

The CDR3 sequence: CASSVDDRTEAFF. For the CDR3, the DNA is TGTGCCAGCAGCGTAGACGACAGAACCGAAGCTTTCTTT. This chain uses TRBV9 with TRBJ1-1, with a possible D match to TRBD1 (5 bases). Germline V gene data show CDR1 as SGDLS and CDR2 as YYNGEE. The CDR3 consists of 13 residues. Trimming stripped 0 bases from V and 8 bases from J, with 11 bases between.

The chain couples TRBV28 to TRBJ2-1, with D possibly TRBD2 on 6 matching bases. V lost 3 bases to trimming and J lost 4 bases, with 10 bases between them. This CDR3 is 14 amino acids long. The germline V gene has CDR1 MDHEN and CDR2 SYDVKM. This chain's CDR3 is CASSFGGKYNEQFF. As DNA, the CDR3 is TGTGCCAGCAGTTTCGGCGGGAAATACAATGAGCAGTTCTTC.

The rearrangement joins TRBV28 to TRBJ2-7; 9 nucleotides agree with TRBD2. J gave up 5 bases and V 6 bases, and 5 bases lay outside the gene matches. The germline V gene has CDR1 MDHEN and CDR2 SYDVKM. The CDR3 sequence is 13 residues long. As DNA, the CDR3 is TGTGCCAGCAGATCTAGCGGGATCAACGAGCAGTACTTC. It encodes CASRSSGINEQYF.

This chain connects TRBV15 to TRBJ2-7; 9 bases match TRBD1. V lost 3 bases to trimming and J lost 4 bases; unmatched junction nucleotides: 7. The CDR3 spans 15 residues. CDR1 and CDR2 (germline): LNHNV, YYDKDF (reference sequence). As DNA, the CDR3 is TGTGCCACCAGCAGGGACGGACAGGGGCCATACGAGCAGTACTTC. Amino acids: CATSRDGQGPYEQYF.

This chain uses TRBV19 with TRBJ1-4; 8 bases align to TRBD1. CDR1 is LNHDA, CDR2 SQIVND, per germline (reference sequence). This CDR3 spans 16 amino acids. The J segment lost 0 bases and the V segment lost 6 bases, leaving 6 bases of the junction unmatched. Here the CDR3 DNA reads TGTGCCAGTAGGCTCTTGACAGGGGCAACTAATGAAAAACTGTTTTTT. The encoded protein is CASRLLTGATNEKLFF.

The CDR3 region has the DNA TGTGCCAGCAGGTCGGGGGGGAGTATAATGACCTACGAGCAGTACTTC. Translation: CASRSGGSIMTYEQYF. The chain uses TRBV28 and TRBJ2-7; TRBD2 aligns across 8 bases. V was pared by 6 bases and J by 2 bases, with 12 bases of the junction left unmatched. Looked up from germline, CDR1 is MDHEN and CDR2 is SYDVKM. The CDR3 sequence is 16 residues long.

In its sample, this clone was seen a few times. This sequence joins TRBV5-4 and TRBJ2-1, with D unclear. Germline V lookup: CDR1 SGHNT, CDR2 YYREEE (reference sequence). V lost 4 bases to trimming and J lost 4 bases, with 9 bases between them. The CDR3 is 13 amino acids. The DNA for the CDR3 is TGTGCCAGCAGCCTGGACGAGTACAATGAGCAGTTCTTC. Encoded protein: CASSLDEYNEQFF.

This clone came up once. This chain uses TRBV19 with TRBJ2-5, with 7 bases lining up with TRBD2. Per germline, CDR1 LNHDA and CDR2 SQIVND (reference sequence). V lost 2 bases, J lost 3 bases, and 0 bases stayed unmatched. CDR3 length: 13 residues. The CDR3: CASSILAEETQYF. CDR3 DNA sequence: TGTGCCAGTAGTATACTAGCGGAAGAGACCCAGTACTTC.

Details on this clone: This same CDR3 is encoded by further DNA sequences in the sample. This sequence joins TRBV6-5 and TRBJ1-5; no reliable D call. This CDR3 spans 14 amino acids. The V end was cut by 0 bases, the J end by 4 bases, with 7 bases between. The germline gives CDR1 MNHEY, CDR2 SVGAGI. For the CDR3, the DNA is TGTGCCAGCAGTTACTCGGGAGTGAATCAGCCCCAGCATTTT. Protein sequence: CASSYSGVNQPQHF.

This chain uses TRBV19 with TRBJ1-3, with D hard to call. Germline assignment: CDR1 LNHDA and CDR2 SQIVND (reference sequence). The length of the CDR3 is 13 residues. Trimming cost V 6 bases and J 0 bases, with 6 bases left between them. The CDR3 loop is CASRTVSGNTIYF. The CDR3 nucleotides are TGTGCCAGTAGAACAGTCTCTGGAAACACCATATATTTT.

The gene calls are TRBV18 and TRBJ2-7; TRBD2 aligns across 12 bases. Trimming took 3 bases from V and 6 from J; bases not matched to a gene: 12. This CDR3 is 17 amino acids long. Looked up from germline, CDR1 is KGHSH and CDR2 is LQKENI. DNA of the CDR3: TGTGCCAGCTCACCGTCGAGACTAGCGGGAGTTGTTCTCGAGCAGTACTTC. Translated: CASSPSRLAGVVLEQYF.

CDR3 sequence: CASSSTGRINTIYF. DNA of the CDR3: TGTGCCAGCAGCTCTACCGGCAGGATTAACACCATATATTTT. This rearrangement joins TRBV9 to TRBJ1-3, with unresolved D. Germline V lookup: CDR1 SGDLS, CDR2 YYNGEE. The V end lost 4 bases, the J end lost 7 bases, and 15 bases lay between the germline ends. The CDR3 spans 14 residues.

This chain links TRBV5-1 with TRBJ2-7, with a possible D match to TRBD1 (6 bases). The CDR3 consists of 15 residues. CDR1 and CDR2 from the germline V gene are SGHRS and YFSETQ. The V gene lost 1 base and the J gene lost 3 bases, with 14 bases spanning the gap. CDR3 DNA sequence: TGCGCCAGCAGCTTGCGCGGACAGACATTCTACGAGCAGTACTTC. Its protein is CASSLRGQTFYEQYF.

The chain has TRBV18 and TRBJ2-2; D unclear. The germline V gene has CDR1 KGHSH and CDR2 LQKENI. The length of the CDR3 is 17 residues. V lost 2 bases, J lost 4 bases, and 17 bases lay in between. The CDR3 DNA reads as TGTGCCAGCTCACCAGATTTTATTAAGCTCGGCACCGGGGAGCTGTTTTTT. This encodes CASSPDFIKLGTGELFF.

The chain recombines TRBV7-2 with TRBJ1-1, with 7 bases fitting TRBD1. CDR1 and CDR2 (germline): SGHTA, FQGNSA. The trim removed 4 bases at V and 1 base at J, leaving 3 bases unmatched. This CDR3 comprises 14 residues. The CDR3 loop is CASSSSGGNTEAFF. CDR3 DNA sequence: TGTGCCAGCAGCTCGTCAGGGGGGAACACTGAAGCTTTCTTT.

The V gene is TRBV7-2, the J gene TRBJ1-5, with unresolved D. This CDR3 region has 14 residues. Germline loops: CDR1 SGHTA, CDR2 FQGNSA. V lost 0 bases and J lost 6, with 9 bases in between. This chain's CDR3 is CASSLAPGVQPQHF. In DNA form, the CDR3 reads TGTGCCAGCAGCTTAGCGCCCGGTGTTCAGCCCCAGCATTTT.

The chain combines TRBV29-1 with TRBJ2-5; D call uncertain. V lost 8 bases and J 2 bases, leaving 24 bases between the germline ends. The germline V gene encodes CDR1 SQVTM and CDR2 ANQGSEA. The CDR3 extends over 16 amino acids. DNA of the CDR3: TGCAGCCCACCCTCGGAGCCGTTTCGGATTCAAGAGACCCAGTACTTC. Protein product: CSPPSEPFRIQETQYF.

This chain connects TRBV6-5 to TRBJ1-2, with a tentative D call TRBD1 (5 bases). Deletions cut 5 bases from V and 8 bases from J, with 18 bases between. There are 14 residues in the CDR3. Germline V gene data show CDR1 as MNHEY and CDR2 as SVGAGI. The CDR3 loop is CASSRLLSRGGYTF. The DNA of the CDR3 is TGTGCCAGCAGTCGACTCCTTTCTCGGGGGGGCTACACCTTC.